These 3 T cell receptor beta chains were all obtained from the same sample, sequenced in a study of T cell responses to AZD1222 COVID-19 vaccine. Using immunoSEQ multiplex PCR, the repertoire was profiled, and TCRdb retains in-frame clones only, with some absent. Of tens of thousands of clones in the sample, about 79% were seen once. The sequences come from peripheral blood, collected on day 0 of AZD1222 vaccination. The origin of the receptors is an adult in good health.

The CDR3 DNA sequence: TGTGCCAGCAGCCAGACTACCCAAGAGACCCAGTACTTC. Protein: CASSQTTQETQYF. The J gene is TRBJ2-5, the V gene TRBV3-1 (or the pseudogene TRBV3-2); weak D call: TRBD2 (5 bases). Germline CDR1 and CDR2: LGHDT and YNNKEL (reference sequence). The CDR3 has 13 amino acids. The V gene lost 3 bases and the J gene lost 1 base, with 6 bases spanning the gap.

The J gene is TRBJ2-5, the V gene TRBV6-4, with 9 nucleotides matching TRBD1. CDR1 and CDR2 from the germline V gene are MRHNA and SNTAGT. The CDR3 contains 16 residues. Losses at the gene ends were 0 bases for V and 5 bases for J; bases not matched to a gene: 7. The CDR3 protein is CASSDSGTGFRETQYF. The CDR3 DNA is TGTGCCAGCAGTGACTCAGGGACAGGGTTCAGGGAGACCCAGTACTTC.

This chain uses TRBV27 with TRBJ2-1; 10 bases line up with TRBD2. Germline CDR1 reads MNHEY; CDR2 reads SMNVEV (reference sequence). This CDR3 is 15 amino acids long. V was clipped by 7 bases and J by 5 bases; unmatched bases: 8. In DNA form, the CDR3 reads TGTGCCAGCACCAGCGGACTAGCGGAAAACAATGAGCAGTTCTTC. Its translation is CASTSGLAENNEQFF.